Shown below are 5 T cell receptor beta chains from a single sample sequenced in a study of Tregs in tolerant kidney transplant recipients. Method: immunoSEQ multiplex PCR; TCRdb's copy keeps in-frame clones and lacks some. Of some 15,000 clones in the sample, around 50% were seen once. After 6 days with irradiated graft donor PBMCs, CFSE-labeled recipient PBMCs were FACS-sorted. These receptors' targets are unknown. The sample here was CD4+ T cells from blood cultured with allogeneic cells, taken before the transplant. The receptors were sampled from a human patient who received a combined kidney and bone marrow transplant.

The chain employs TRBV18 and TRBJ2-7, with 8 positions matching TRBD2. Trimming cost V 2 bases and J 6 bases; bases outside gene matches: 3. From germline, CDR1 is KGHSH and CDR2 LQKENI. The CDR3 consists of 13 residues. As DNA, the CDR3 is TGTGCCAGCTCACCAATCCGGGAGGGCGAGCAGTACTTC. Protein product: CASSPIREGEQYF.

The chain employs TRBV14 and TRBJ2-7; possible D gene TRBD1, 5 bases. Looked up from germline, CDR1 is SGHDN and CDR2 is FVKESK. This CDR3 region has 13 residues. Trimming left V 3 bases short and J 5 bases short, with 11 bases between. The CDR3 coding sequence is TGTGCCAGCAGCCAGCAGGGAATCCACGAGCAGTACTTC. Translated, it gives CASSQQGIHEQYF. The full variable domain, rest sourced from reference TRBV14 and TRBJ2-7, is EAGVTQFPSHSVIEKGQTVTLRCDPISGHDNLYWYRRVMGKEIKFLLHFVKESKQDESGMPNNRFLAERTGGTYSTLKVQPAELEDSGVYFCASSQQGIHEQYFGPGTRLTVT.

This chain uses TRBV28 with TRBJ1-4; D may be TRBD1 (5 bases). This CDR3 has 15 amino acids. Looked up from germline, CDR1 is MDHEN and CDR2 is SYDVKM. V was trimmed by 4 bases and J by 8 bases, leaving 17 bases between them. The CDR3, as DNA: TGTGCCAGCAGTTCGCGGGAGGGCTCAGGGGAAAAACTGTTTTTT. It translates to CASSSREGSGEKLFF.

This chain joins TRBV4-2 and TRBJ2-1; D not certain. The CDR3 extends over 19 amino acids. CDR1 LGHNA and CDR2 YNFKEQ come from the germline V gene. The V gene lost 0 bases and the J gene lost 0 bases, with 18 bases spanning the gap. The CDR3 spells CASSQDHESDLSSYNEQFF. The CDR3 DNA is TGTGCCAGCAGCCAAGACCATGAGAGCGATTTAAGCTCCTACAATGAGCAGTTCTTC.

The chain uses TRBV7-2 and TRBJ2-4; TRBD1 matches at 10 bases. CDR3 size: 18 residues. Germline V lookup: CDR1 SGHTA, CDR2 FQGNSA. V was pared by 3 bases and J by 0 bases, with 8 bases of the junction left unmatched. The CDR3 bases are TGTGCCAGCAGCTTTAGGACAGGGGGAGCCCTAGCCAAAAACATTCAGTACTTC. This sequence encodes CASSFRTGGALAKNIQYF.